A selection of T cell receptor beta chains follows, all from one sample in a study of shared clonotypes between healthy human individuals. The assay was immunoSEQ multiplex PCR, and TCRdb's table has in-frame clones only and misses some. The sample contains 400,000 to 600,000 clones, approximately 95% of which appear only once. The sample comprised naive CD4+ T cells sorted from blood. These TCRs come from a woman in her 30s in good health. Each CDR3 is given without its conserved first and last residue. Each record gives: V gene, J gene, D gene, CDR3 protein. The D gene is left open where the match is weak.

v_gene: TRBV5-1; j_gene: TRBJ2-1; d_gene: TRBD2; CDR3aa: ASSFGGAGGSNEQF
v_gene: TRBV18; j_gene: TRBJ1-2; d_gene: TRBD1; CDR3aa: ASSPILTGVNYGYT
v_gene: TRBV11-2; j_gene: TRBJ2-2; d_gene: TRBD2; CDR3aa: ASRTSGSYTGELF
v_gene: TRBV28; j_gene: TRBJ2-2; d_gene: TRBD2; CDR3aa: ASSGTSTGELF
v_gene: TRBV10-3; j_gene: TRBJ1-1; d_gene: -; CDR3aa: AISEQGNTEAF
v_gene: TRBV4-1; j_gene: TRBJ2-7; d_gene: -; CDR3aa: ASSQVGEQEQY
v_gene: TRBV27; j_gene: TRBJ2-1; d_gene: -; CDR3aa: ASSLVLNSYNEQF
v_gene: TRBV19; j_gene: TRBJ2-6; d_gene: TRBD2; CDR3aa: ASSIGRLAGVSGANVLT
v_gene: TRBV4-2; j_gene: -; d_gene: -; CDR3aa: ASSPNRGEQY
v_gene: TRBV28; j_gene: TRBJ1-1; d_gene: TRBD1; CDR3aa: ASSTIYRGLVNTEAF
v_gene: TRBV2; j_gene: TRBJ1-4; d_gene: -; CDR3aa: ASSGTAEKLF
v_gene: TRBV6-6; j_gene: TRBJ2-5; d_gene: TRBD1; CDR3aa: ASRTRGPETQY
v_gene: TRBV6-5; j_gene: TRBJ2-1; d_gene: -; CDR3aa: ASSYRPGDEQF
v_gene: TRBV4-1; j_gene: TRBJ2-7; d_gene: TRBD1; CDR3aa: ASSPRQGLTYEQY
v_gene: TRBV7-9; j_gene: TRBJ2-2; d_gene: -; CDR3aa: ASRMERLGTGELF
v_gene: TRBV6-5; j_gene: TRBJ2-7; d_gene: TRBD2; CDR3aa: ASSYSSSSGSYEQY
v_gene: TRBV29-1; j_gene: TRBJ1-1; d_gene: TRBD1; CDR3aa: SVVDRGRVGTEAF
v_gene: TRBV28; j_gene: TRBJ2-1; d_gene: -; CDR3aa: ASSSLRGEQF
v_gene: TRBV5-1; j_gene: TRBJ1-1; d_gene: -; CDR3aa: ASSASGQTEAF
v_gene: TRBV12-5; j_gene: TRBJ2-7; d_gene: -; CDR3aa: ASGPDGNSYEQY